These T cell receptor beta chains were read from a single sample in a study of metastatic and nonmetastatic thyroid tumors. TCRdb re-analyzed the PCR reads through MiXCR. The table records 85,000 to 95,000 clones, 15% of them present only once. The specimen sequenced was blood. The receptors here all came from a female donor with papillary thyroid cancer or a benign thyroid nodule (not recorded which). Some clones in this sample may be carry-over from other donors' samples. Both conserved end residues are part of each CDR3. The D gene is left open where the match is weak. Expanded clones are given a class, and other clones once, few, many or no size at all.

d_call	clone_size	v_call	j_call	cdr3_nt	cdr3_aa
-	many	TRBV7-8	TRBJ2-3	TGTGCCAGCAGTTCCGATACGCAGTATTTT	CASSSDTQYF
TRBD1	many	TRBV28	TRBJ1-5	TGTGCCAGCAGTCCCTATCTGGGACCAACAGGGGCGGGCAATCAGCCCCAGCATTTT	CASSPYLGPTGAGNQPQHF
TRBD1	many	TRBV6-6	TRBJ1-1	TGTGCCAGCAGTTACTCGGGACAGGGGAACACTGAAGCTTTCTTT	CASSYSGQGNTEAFF
TRBD1	many	TRBV2	TRBJ2-2	TGTGCCAGCAGGGGGACAGGCGGGGCGGGCACCGGGGAGCTGTTTTTT	CASRGTGGAGTGELFF
TRBD2	many	TRBV5-1	TRBJ2-1	TGCGCCAGCAGCTTTAACCCCACTAGCGGGGGGGCGGTTGAGCAGTTCTTC	CASSFNPTSGGAVEQFF
-	many	TRBV7-3	TRBJ2-3	TGTGCCAGCAGCTTATATAGTATCGAGACAGATACGCAGTATTTT	CASSLYSIETDTQYF
-	many	TRBV25-1	TRBJ1-4	TGTGCCAGCAGTGAAGATTGGGGCGCAGAGGAAAAACTGTTTTTT	CASSEDWGAEEKLFF
-	many	TRBV30	TRBJ2-7	TGTGCCTGGGGGGCTAACTACGAGCAGTACTTC	CAWGANYEQYF
TRBD1	-	TRBV6-1	TRBJ2-7	TGTGCCTGCCACATTGGGACAGGGACAGCCTACGATCAGTACTTC	CACHIGTGTAYDQYF
-	few	TRBV28	TRBJ2-7	TGTGCCAGCAGTTCAACCCGGTACGCCACCTACGAGCAGTACTTC	CASSSTRYATYEQYF
-	-	TRBV5-6	TRBJ2-5	TGTGCCAGCAGCCCCCGGACAGCCCAAGAGACCCAGTACTTC	CASSPRTAQETQYF
-	many	TRBV7-9	TRBJ2-3	TGTGCCAGCAGCTTAGACGCGGACACAGATACGCAGTATTTT	CASSLDADTDTQYF
-	many	TRBV12-3/TRBV12-4	TRBJ1-1	TGTGCCAGCAACCTTTTTGCGGGCGGAGAAGCTTTCTTT	CASNLFAGGEAFF
-	few	TRBV6-1	TRBJ2-6	TGTGCCAGCAGTGAACAACAGGGTTCTGGGGCCAACGTCCTGACTTTC	CASSEQQGSGANVLTF
TRBD2	many	TRBV20-1	TRBJ2-1	TGCAGTGCGAGGGGACTAAGCCGAGAGCAGTTCTTC	CSARGLSREQFF
-	-	TRBV4-2	TRBJ1-1	TGTGCCAGCAGCCCGACACCGGGGGGGGGGCCCGTGGTTGGTGAAGCTTTCTTT	CASSPTPGGGPVVGEAFF
-	many	TRBV19	TRBJ2-3	TGTGCCAGTAGTATAGGGTTTTTCGGTCCGTATTTT	CASSIGFFGPYF
-	few	TRBV11-2	TRBJ2-2	TGTGCCAGCAGCTTATTAGGGTGGGGGCCGACCGGGGAGCTGTTTTTT	CASSLLGWGPTGELFF
TRBD1	many	TRBV9	TRBJ2-7	TGTGCCAGCAGCGTAGCCCCGACAGGGTCGCTCAACGAGCAGTACTTC	CASSVAPTGSLNEQYF
TRBD1	once	TRBV5-1	TRBJ1-6	TGTGCCAGCAGCGACTCGGACAGGATTGGAAATTCACCCCTCCACTTT	CASSDSDRIGNSPLHF
-	-	TRBV12-3/TRBV12-4	TRBJ1-2	TGTGTCAGCAGTTTAGCGATAGGGGGAGCGGGGAGGTATGGCTACACCTTC	CVSSLAIGGAGRYGYTF
-	many	TRBV6-1	TRBJ2-1	TGTGCCAGCAGACCCTCCCCGGGCCAAGTTGCATTCGAGCAGTTCTTC	CASRPSPGQVAFEQFF
-	many	TRBV19	TRBJ1-3	TGTGCCAGTAGTATCCCAAATGGAAACACCATATATTTT	CASSIPNGNTIYF
-	many	TRBV6-5	TRBJ1-1	TGTGCCAGCAGTTACACTGACTCAAACACTGAAGCTTTCTTT	CASSYTDSNTEAFF
-	-	TRBV30	TRBJ1-2	TGTGCCTGGAGTCGGGACAATAACTGTGGCTACACCTTC	CAWSRDNNCGYTF
-	-	TRBV20-1	TRBJ1-4	TGCAGTGCTATCCGAGACAGATCCGCTGAAAAACTGTTTTTT	CSAIRDRSAEKLFF
-	-	TRBV15	TRBJ2-1	TGTGCCACCAGCAGAGCACGAAGCTCCTACAATGAGCAGTTCTTC	CATSRARSSYNEQFF
-	-	TRBV30	TRBJ2-7	TGTGCCTGGAGTGTAGGGGCCCTCTCCTACGAGCAGTACTTC	CAWSVGALSYEQYF
TRBD2	once	TRBV7-3	TRBJ2-3	TGTGCCATCATCTTGGCGGGGGGTCGGGAAGATACGCAGTATTTT	CAIILAGGREDTQYF
TRBD1	many	TRBV5-1	TRBJ2-7	TGCGCCAGCAGCCCCGGGGACAGGCCGTCCTACGAGCAGTACTTC	CASSPGDRPSYEQYF
TRBD1	many	TRBV19	TRBJ1-6	TGTGCCAGTAGTGCGACAGGGAGCTATAATTCACCCCTCCACTTT	CASSATGSYNSPLHF
-	many	TRBV20-1	TRBJ1-2	TGCAGTGCTAGAGGTACTGTGGAGTATGGCTACACCTTC	CSARGTVEYGYTF
TRBD1	few	TRBV30	TRBJ2-5	TGTGCCTGGAGTGTAACAGGGGCGGCAGAGACCCAGTACTTC	CAWSVTGAAETQYF
-	few	TRBV27	TRBJ2-2	TGTGCCAGCAGTTTGTTGTCGCCCGTGACAGGGAACACCGGGGAGCTGTTTTTT	CASSLLSPVTGNTGELFF
-	many	TRBV2	TRBJ2-7	TGTGCCAGCACCCTGAGTGGGGTTGACGAGCAGTACTTC	CASTLSGVDEQYF
-	many	TRBV12-3/TRBV12-4	TRBJ2-1	TGTGCCAGCAGTTTTTTCCCGGCGGGGCCAAGGAATGAGCAGTTCTTC	CASSFFPAGPRNEQFF
-	many	TRBV6-6	TRBJ2-1	TGTGCCAGCAGTTACTCCACGCGGGGCTTTTACAATGAGCAGTTCTTC	CASSYSTRGFYNEQFF
-	many	TRBV6-2/TRBV6-3	TRBJ2-2	TGTGCCAGCAGTTGGAACAGGGAGCGGGGCGGGGAGCTGTTTTTT	CASSWNRERGGELFF
-	many	TRBV27	TRBJ1-5	TGTGCCAGCAGTGCCCAGGGGATCAGCAATCAGCCCCAGCATTTT	CASSAQGISNQPQHF
-	many	TRBV6-7	TRBJ1-1	TGTGCCAGCAACACTCCCACTGAAGCTTTCTTT	CASNTPTEAFF
-	many	TRBV6-1	TRBJ1-2	TGTGCCAGCAGTCAGCACTCCTATGGCTACACCTTC	CASSQHSYGYTF
-	few	TRBV15	TRBJ2-5	TGTGCCACCAGCAGAGACATACAAGAGACCCAGTACTTC	CATSRDIQETQYF
-	many	TRBV7-8	TRBJ2-3	TGTGCCAGCAGCCCCGGCTGGGGGGGGGGCTCAGATACGCAGTATTTT	CASSPGWGGGSDTQYF
-	many	TRBV30	TRBJ1-2	TGTGCCTGGAGTCTCCAGGGATCGGGGGGCTACACCTTC	CAWSLQGSGGYTF
-	many	TRBV20-1	TRBJ1-2	TGCAGTGCTAGAGATGGGGCCTATGGCTACACCTTC	CSARDGAYGYTF
-	many	TRBV28	TRBJ2-7	TGTGCCAGCAGTCCCGGGAGCTCCTACGAGCAGTACTTC	CASSPGSSYEQYF
-	many	TRBV4-1	TRBJ2-1	TGCGCCAGCAGCGCAGTGTACAATGAGCAGTTCTTC	CASSAVYNEQFF
-	few	TRBV12-3/TRBV12-4	TRBJ1-5	TGTGCCAGCAGTAGAGTTAATCAGCCCCAGCATTTT	CASSRVNQPQHF
TRBD1	few	TRBV5-4	TRBJ2-3	TGTGCCAGCAGCTGGCAGGACAGGACAGATACGCAGTATTTT	CASSWQDRTDTQYF
TRBD1	many	TRBV7-2	TRBJ2-1	TGTGCCAGCAGCTTAGGGACAGGGGGCAGGGATGAGCAGTTCTTC	CASSLGTGGRDEQFF
-	many	TRBV19	TRBJ2-3	TGTGCCAGTAGTATAGAGGGGGTCTCACAAGGTACGCAGTATTTT	CASSIEGVSQGTQYF
TRBD1	many	TRBV5-5	TRBJ1-3	TGTGCCAGCAGCCTGGACAGGGTCTCTGGAAACACCATATATTTT	CASSLDRVSGNTIYF
-	many	TRBV7-2	TRBJ1-3	TGTGCCAGCAGCTTTGGGACGCTAGGAAACACCATATATTTT	CASSFGTLGNTIYF
TRBD1	many	TRBV28	TRBJ1-1	TGTGCCAGCAGTTTACCATTCCGACAGGGAACGGGCACTGAAGCTTTCTTT	CASSLPFRQGTGTEAFF
-	many	TRBV20-1	TRBJ2-7	TGCAGTGCGCCCCCCCTATGGGACTCGGCCTACGAGCAGTACTTC	CSAPPLWDSAYEQYF